This paragraph reports one T cell receptor beta chain. Its cognate antigen has yet to be identified. No qualities accompany the bases; no much larger clone lies one base away. Taken from cysteine to phenylalanine, the CDR3 has 13 residues. Only the CDR3 region is kept as DNA, spanning 39 bases read in frame from base 1. The germline V gene specifies MGHRA as CDR1 and YSYEKL as CDR2. The trim is 4 bases for V and 4 bases for J, with a gap of 11 bases between the germline ends. Library prep was done by PCR. The instrument was an Illumina HiSeq 2500. TCR library preparation used molecular barcoding, with unique molecular identifiers applied to normalize quantification of the TCRbeta repertoire. TCRdb trimmed the raw reads at Q25, called clones with MiXCR and kept productive beta chains. Each entry merges the rows of one CDR3 protein and shows their most common DNA and genes. Recorded for this sample are approximately 490,000 distinct CDR3 sequences; approximately 12% of them occurred a single time. The top ten constitute 5% to 6% of the sample.

This record belongs to a study of T-cell reconstitution after alpha-beta-depleted transplantation in children (dated by TCRdb to 2016 to 2017). General notes on the study: Using TCR repertoire profiling, the study followed T-cell immune reconstitution in a quantitative way in children after TCRalphabeta/CD19-depleted allogeneic hematopoietic cell transplantation.

The TCR was taken from a human donor who donated a stem cell graft to a child with combined immunodeficiency. The V gene is TRBV4-1 and the J gene is TRBJ2-7; no confident D gene assignment can be made. The material was PBMCs from the stem cell graft donor, obtained from the stem cell graft. CDR3 reads: CASSPAHTYEQYF. The sequence in DNA is TGCGCCAGCAGCCCTGCACACACATACGAGCAGTACTTC.